This is a list of T cell receptor beta chains from one sample in a study of control samples from healthy donors and cancer patients. The assay was immunoSEQ multiplex PCR, and TCRdb's table has in-frame clones only and misses some. The sample has approximately 84,000 clones, around 91% seen once. Material for sequencing was blood. Receptors originate from a man under 40 in good health. The CDR3 runs from the conserved cysteine through the conserved F or W. Each record gives: clone size, J gene, V gene, CDR3 protein. The size of a clone is reported for some rows only, either as once, few or many, or as a class for expanded clones.

clone_size: -
j_call: TRBJ2-5
v_call: TRBV5-1
cdr3_aa: CASSEVTGSQETQYF

clone_size: -
j_call: TRBJ2-2
v_call: TRBV29-1
cdr3_aa: CSSQHANTGELFF

clone_size: -
j_call: TRBJ2-1
v_call: TRBV5-4
cdr3_aa: CASSSLDVAREQFF

clone_size: -
j_call: TRBJ2-3
v_call: TRBV20-1
cdr3_aa: CSAIFTDTQYF

clone_size: -
j_call: TRBJ2-3
v_call: TRBV6-2/TRBV6-3
cdr3_aa: CASSYLTYTDTQYF

clone_size: -
j_call: TRBJ1-1
v_call: TRBV3-1/TRBV3-2
cdr3_aa: CASSPYPGNTEAFF

clone_size: -
j_call: TRBJ2-1
v_call: TRBV7-2
cdr3_aa: CASSLRGDWAMAASEQFF

clone_size: -
j_call: TRBJ2-3
v_call: TRBV9
cdr3_aa: CASSVVAGGSVDTQYF

clone_size: -
j_call: TRBJ1-1
v_call: TRBV11-2
cdr3_aa: CASSLFRNTEAFF

clone_size: -
j_call: TRBJ2-3
v_call: TRBV5-6
cdr3_aa: CASSFYGQTTDTQYF

clone_size: once
j_call: TRBJ1-5
v_call: TRBV27
cdr3_aa: CASSQGDSNQPQHF

clone_size: -
j_call: TRBJ2-7
v_call: TRBV6-6
cdr3_aa: CASSLGTTYEQYF

clone_size: -
j_call: TRBJ2-3
v_call: TRBV15
cdr3_aa: CATSRSRTTTDTQYF

clone_size: -
j_call: TRBJ2-1
v_call: TRBV5-1
cdr3_aa: CASRDGVSIGEQFF

clone_size: once
j_call: TRBJ2-1
v_call: TRBV6-2/TRBV6-3
cdr3_aa: CASSRTSGGVQYSYNEQFF

clone_size: -
j_call: TRBJ2-1
v_call: TRBV3-1/TRBV3-2
cdr3_aa: CASSPRGGTYNEQFF

clone_size: few
j_call: TRBJ2-7
v_call: TRBV7-8
cdr3_aa: CASSLGRTSANEQYF

clone_size: -
j_call: TRBJ1-1
v_call: TRBV10-3
cdr3_aa: CAISGGTGDTEAFF

clone_size: -
j_call: TRBJ1-5
v_call: TRBV6-9
cdr3_aa: CASSIKLRSEPYSNQPQHF

clone_size: -
j_call: TRBJ1-2
v_call: TRBV5-5
cdr3_aa: CASSLVGGLNYGYTF

clone_size: -
j_call: TRBJ1-1
v_call: TRBV12-5
cdr3_aa: CASGNGGTNTEAFF

clone_size: -
j_call: TRBJ2-7
v_call: TRBV5-1
cdr3_aa: CASSSAMGSTEQYF